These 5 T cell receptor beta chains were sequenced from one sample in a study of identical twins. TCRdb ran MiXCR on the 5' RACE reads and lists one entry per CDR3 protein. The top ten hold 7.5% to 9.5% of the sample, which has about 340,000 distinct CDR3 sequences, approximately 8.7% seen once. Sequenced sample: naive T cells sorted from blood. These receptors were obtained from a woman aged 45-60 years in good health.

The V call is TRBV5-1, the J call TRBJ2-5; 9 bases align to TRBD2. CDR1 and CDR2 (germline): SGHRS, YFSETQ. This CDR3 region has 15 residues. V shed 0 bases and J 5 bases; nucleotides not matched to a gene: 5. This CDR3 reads CASSLVAGVGETQYF. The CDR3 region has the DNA TGCGCCAGCAGCTTGGTAGCGGGAGTTGGGGAGACCCAGTACTTC. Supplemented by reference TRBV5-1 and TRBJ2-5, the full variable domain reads KAGVTQTPRYLIKTRGQQVTLSCSPISGHRSVSWYQQTPGQGLQFLFEYFSETQRNKGNFPGRFSGRQFSNSRSEMNVSTLELGDSALYLCASSLVAGVGETQYFGPGTRLLVL.

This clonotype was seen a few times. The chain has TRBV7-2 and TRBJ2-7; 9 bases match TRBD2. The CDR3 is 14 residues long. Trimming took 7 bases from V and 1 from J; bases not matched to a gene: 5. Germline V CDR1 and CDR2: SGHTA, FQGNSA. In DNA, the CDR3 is TGTGCCAGCACCACGACTAGCGGATCCTACGAGCAGTACTTC. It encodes CASTTTSGSYEQYF.

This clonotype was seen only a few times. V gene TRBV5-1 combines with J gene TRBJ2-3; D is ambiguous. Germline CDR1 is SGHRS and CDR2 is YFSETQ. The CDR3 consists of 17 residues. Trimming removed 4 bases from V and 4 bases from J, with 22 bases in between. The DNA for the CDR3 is TGCGCCAGCAGCATACGGAACCTCCGTCTAACAGCAGATACGCAGTATTTT. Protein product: CASSIRNLRLTADTQYF.

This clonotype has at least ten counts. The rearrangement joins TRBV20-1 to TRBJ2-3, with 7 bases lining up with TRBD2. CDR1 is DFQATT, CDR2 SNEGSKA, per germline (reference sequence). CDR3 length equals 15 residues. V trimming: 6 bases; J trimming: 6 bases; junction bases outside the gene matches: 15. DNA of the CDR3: TGCAGTGCCGACGCCGGGACTATCCCGTTGGATACGCAGTATTTT. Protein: CSADAGTIPLDTQYF.

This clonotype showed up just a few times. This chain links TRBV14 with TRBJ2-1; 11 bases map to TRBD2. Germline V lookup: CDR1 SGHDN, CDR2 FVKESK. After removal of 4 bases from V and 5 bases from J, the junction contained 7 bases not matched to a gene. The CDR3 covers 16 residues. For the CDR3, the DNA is TGTGCCAGCAGCCGAACACTAGCGGGAGTAAACAATGAGCAGTTCTTC. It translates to CASSRTLAGVNNEQFF.